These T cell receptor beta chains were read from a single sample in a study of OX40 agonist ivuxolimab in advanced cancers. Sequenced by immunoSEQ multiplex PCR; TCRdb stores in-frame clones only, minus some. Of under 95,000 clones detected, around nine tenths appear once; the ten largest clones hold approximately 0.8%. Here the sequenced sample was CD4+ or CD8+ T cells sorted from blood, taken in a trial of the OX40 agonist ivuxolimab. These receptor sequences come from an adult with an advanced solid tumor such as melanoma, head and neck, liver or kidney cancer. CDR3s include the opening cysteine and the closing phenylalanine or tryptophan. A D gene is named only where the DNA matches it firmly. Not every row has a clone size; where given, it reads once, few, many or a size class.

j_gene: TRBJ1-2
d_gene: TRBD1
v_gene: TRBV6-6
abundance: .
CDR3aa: CASSFSGTGSGGYTF
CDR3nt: TGTGCCAGCAGTTTTTCCGGGACAGGGTCTGGGGGCTACACCTTC

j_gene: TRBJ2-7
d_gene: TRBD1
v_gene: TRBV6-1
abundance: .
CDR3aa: CASSVGTGANYEQYF
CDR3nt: TGTGCCAGCAGTGTCGGGACAGGGGCGAACTACGAGCAGTACTTC

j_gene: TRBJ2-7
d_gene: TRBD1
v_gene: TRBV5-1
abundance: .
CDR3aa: CASSPYPGQPAYEQYF
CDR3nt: TGCGCCAGCAGTCCGTACCCGGGACAGCCAGCCTACGAGCAGTACTTC

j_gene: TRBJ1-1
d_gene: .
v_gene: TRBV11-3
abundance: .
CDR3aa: CASILGVEAFF
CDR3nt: TGTGCCAGCATCCTGGGGGTTGAAGCTTTCTTT

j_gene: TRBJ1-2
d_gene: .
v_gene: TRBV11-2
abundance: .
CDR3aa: CASSLDRPVYGYTF
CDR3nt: TGTGCCAGCAGCTTAGATCGACCTGTCTATGGCTACACCTTC

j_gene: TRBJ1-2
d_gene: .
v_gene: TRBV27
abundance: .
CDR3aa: CASSLFGPQLANYGYTF
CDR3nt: TGTGCCAGCAGTTTATTTGGACCGCAGTTAGCTAACTATGGCTACACCTTC

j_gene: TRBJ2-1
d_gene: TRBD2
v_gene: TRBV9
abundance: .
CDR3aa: CASSVVGTSIDEQFF
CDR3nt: TGTGCCAGCAGCGTAGTCGGGACTAGCATCGATGAGCAGTTCTTC

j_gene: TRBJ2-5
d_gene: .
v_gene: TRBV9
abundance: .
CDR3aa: CASSVGAGSRETQYF
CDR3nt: TGTGCCAGCAGCGTAGGGGCGGGGTCGAGGGAGACCCAGTACTTC

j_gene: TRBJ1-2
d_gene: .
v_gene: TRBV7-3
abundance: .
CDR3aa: CASSPPGGYGYTF
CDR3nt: TGTGCCAGCAGCCCGCCGGGTGGGTACGGCTACACCTTC

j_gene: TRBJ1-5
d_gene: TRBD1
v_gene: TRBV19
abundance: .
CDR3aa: CASGQGYQPQHF
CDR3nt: TGTGCCAGTGGACAGGGATATCAGCCCCAGCATTTT

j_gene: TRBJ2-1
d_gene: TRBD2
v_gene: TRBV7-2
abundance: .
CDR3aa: CASSFSRGGYNEQFF
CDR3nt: TGTGCCAGCAGCTTCTCGCGGGGGGGTTATAATGAGCAGTTCTTC

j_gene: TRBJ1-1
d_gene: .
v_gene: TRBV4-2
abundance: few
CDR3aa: CASILGQGNTEAFF
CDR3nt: .

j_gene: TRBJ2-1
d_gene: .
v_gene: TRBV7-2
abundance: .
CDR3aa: CASSLRIRGAGNEQFF
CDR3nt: TGTGCCAGCAGCTTACGGATACGGGGGGCCGGCAATGAGCAGTTCTTC

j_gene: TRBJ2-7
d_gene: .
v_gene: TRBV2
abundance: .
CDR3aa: CASRGQEQYF
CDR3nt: TGTGCCAGCAGAGGACAGGAGCAGTACTTC

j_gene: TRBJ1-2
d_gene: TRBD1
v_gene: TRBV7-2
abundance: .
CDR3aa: CASSLDRGDTYGYTF
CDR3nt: TGTGCCAGCAGCCTCGACAGGGGTGATACATATGGCTACACCTTC

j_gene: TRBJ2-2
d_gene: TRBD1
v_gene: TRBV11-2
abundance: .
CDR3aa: CASTTGNAGELFF
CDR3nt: TGTGCCAGCACGACAGGGAATGCCGGGGAGCTGTTTTTT

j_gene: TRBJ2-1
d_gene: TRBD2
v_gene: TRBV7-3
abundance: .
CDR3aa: CASSPSGDINEQFF
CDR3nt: TGTGCCAGCAGCCCTAGCGGGGACATCAATGAGCAGTTCTTC

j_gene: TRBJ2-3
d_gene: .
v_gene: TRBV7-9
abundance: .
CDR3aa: CASSPTGDTQYF
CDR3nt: TGTGCCAGCAGCCCCACCGGGGATACGCAGTATTTT

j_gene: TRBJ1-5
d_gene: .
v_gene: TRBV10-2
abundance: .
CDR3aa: CASSELGRSANQPQHF
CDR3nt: TGCGCCAGCAGTGAGTTGGGACGGAGCGCCAATCAGCCCCAGCATTTT

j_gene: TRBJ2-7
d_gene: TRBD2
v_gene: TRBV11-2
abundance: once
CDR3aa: CASTRGVAGGNEQYF
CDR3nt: TGTGCCAGCACCCGGGGAGTGGCGGGAGGTAACGAGCAGTACTTC

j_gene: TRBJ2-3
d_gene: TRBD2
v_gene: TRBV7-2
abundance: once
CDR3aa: CASSIAGLITDTQYF
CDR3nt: TGTGCCAGCAGCATAGCGGGCCTCATCACAGATACGCAGTATTTT

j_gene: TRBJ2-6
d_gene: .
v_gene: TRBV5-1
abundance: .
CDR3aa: CASSPDGGANVLTF
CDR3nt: TGCGCCAGCAGCCCGGATGGAGGGGCCAACGTCCTGACTTTC

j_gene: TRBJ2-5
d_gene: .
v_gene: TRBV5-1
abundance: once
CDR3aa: CASSLVTGGQETQYF
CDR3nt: TGCGCCAGCAGCTTGGTGACAGGAGGACAAGAGACCCAGTACTTC

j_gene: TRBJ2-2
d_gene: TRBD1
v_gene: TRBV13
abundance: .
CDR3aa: CASSFTGVGELFF
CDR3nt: TGTGCCAGCAGCTTTACAGGGGTCGGGGAGCTGTTTTTT

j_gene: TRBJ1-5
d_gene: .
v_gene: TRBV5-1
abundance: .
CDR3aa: CASRIDSLAQPQHF
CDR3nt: TGCGCCAGCAGAATCGACTCTCTTGCCCAGCCCCAGCATTTT

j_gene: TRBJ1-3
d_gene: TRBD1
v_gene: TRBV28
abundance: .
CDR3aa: CASFRDSGNTIYF
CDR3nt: TGTGCCAGCTTCCGGGACAGCGGAAACACCATATATTTT

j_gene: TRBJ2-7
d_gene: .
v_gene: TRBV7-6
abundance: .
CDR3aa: CASSLESAYEQYF
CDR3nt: TGTGCCAGCAGCTTAGAGTCAGCCTACGAGCAGTACTTC

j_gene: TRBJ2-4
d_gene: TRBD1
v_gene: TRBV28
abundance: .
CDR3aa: CASPPRQGANLIDIQYF
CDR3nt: TGTGCCAGTCCCCCCCGACAGGGGGCGAACTTAATAGACATTCAGTACTTC

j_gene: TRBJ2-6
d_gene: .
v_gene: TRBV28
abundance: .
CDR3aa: CASSFPQISGANVLTF
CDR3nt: TGTGCCAGCAGTTTCCCCCAAATCTCTGGGGCCAACGTCCTGACTTTC

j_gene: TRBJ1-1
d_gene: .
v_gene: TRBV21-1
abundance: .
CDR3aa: CASSKDKRDNTEAFF
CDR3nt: TGTGCCAGCAGCAAAGATAAGAGGGATAACACTGAAGCTTTCTTT

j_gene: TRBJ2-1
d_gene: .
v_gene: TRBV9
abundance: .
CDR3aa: CASSLTLRGSDEQFF
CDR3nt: TGTGCCAGCAGCCTAACCCTCAGGGGTAGCGATGAGCAGTTCTTC

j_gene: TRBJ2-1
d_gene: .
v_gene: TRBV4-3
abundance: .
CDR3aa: CASSPGGFGEQFF
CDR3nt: TGCGCCAGCAGCCCAGGAGGGTTTGGGGAGCAGTTCTTC

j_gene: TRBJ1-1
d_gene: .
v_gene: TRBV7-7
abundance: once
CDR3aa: CASSRDLNTEAFF
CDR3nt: TGTGCTAGCAGCCGGGACTTGAACACTGAAGCTTTCTTT

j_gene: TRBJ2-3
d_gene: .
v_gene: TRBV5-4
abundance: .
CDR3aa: CASSQDQGADTQYF
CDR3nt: TGTGCCAGCAGCCAAGATCAGGGCGCGGATACGCAGTATTTT

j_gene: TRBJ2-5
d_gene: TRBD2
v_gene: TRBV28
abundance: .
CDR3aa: CASRDRTSGQETQYF
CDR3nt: TGTGCCAGCAGGGACCGGACTAGCGGCCAAGAGACCCAGTACTTC

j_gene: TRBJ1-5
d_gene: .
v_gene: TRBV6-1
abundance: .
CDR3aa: CASRVGQPQHF
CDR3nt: TGTGCCAGCAGGGTGGGTCAGCCCCAGCATTTT

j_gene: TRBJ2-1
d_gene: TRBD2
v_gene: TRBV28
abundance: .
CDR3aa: CASTSGSYNEQFF
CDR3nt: TGTGCCAGCACTAGCGGATCCTACAATGAGCAGTTCTTC

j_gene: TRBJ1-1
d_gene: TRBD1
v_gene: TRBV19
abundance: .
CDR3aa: CASSQRQGRRTEAFF
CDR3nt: TGTGCCAGTAGTCAGAGACAGGGGCGACGGACTGAAGCTTTCTTT

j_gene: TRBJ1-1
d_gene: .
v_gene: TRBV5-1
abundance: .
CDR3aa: CASSLLQSINTEAFF
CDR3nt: TGCGCCAGCAGCTTGTTACAGTCGATAAACACTGAAGCTTTCTTT

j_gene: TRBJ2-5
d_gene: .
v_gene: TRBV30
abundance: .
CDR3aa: CAWSVRRETQYF
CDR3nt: TGTGCCTGGAGTGTAAGAAGAGAGACCCAGTACTTC

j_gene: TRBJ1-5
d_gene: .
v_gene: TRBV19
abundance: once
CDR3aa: CASSIGRFDQPQHF
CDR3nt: TGTGCCAGTAGTATTGGCCGGTTTGATCAGCCCCAGCATTTT

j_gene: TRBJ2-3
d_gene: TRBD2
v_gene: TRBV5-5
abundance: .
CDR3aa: CASSLSGLAGYTDTQYF
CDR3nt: TGTGCCAGCAGCTTGTCCGGGCTAGCGGGGTACACAGATACGCAGTATTTT

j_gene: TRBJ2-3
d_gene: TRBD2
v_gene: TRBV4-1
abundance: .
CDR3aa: CASSRLPGTSGGRNTDTQYF
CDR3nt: TGCGCCAGCAGCCGACTTCCCGGGACTAGCGGGGGCAGGAACACAGATACGCAGTATTTT

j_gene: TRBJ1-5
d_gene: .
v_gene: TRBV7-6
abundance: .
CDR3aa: CASSPEGLLSNQPQHF
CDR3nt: TGTGCCAGCAGCCCGGAGGGGTTGCTCTCAAATCAGCCCCAGCATTTT

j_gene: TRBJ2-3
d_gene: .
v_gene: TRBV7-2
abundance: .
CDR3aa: CASSSDRGDTQYF
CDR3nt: TGTGCCAGCAGCTCCGACCGGGGAGATACGCAGTATTTT

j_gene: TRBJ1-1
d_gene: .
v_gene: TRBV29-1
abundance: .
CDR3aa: CSVSVLGAFMNTEAFF
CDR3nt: TGCAGCGTTTCCGTCCTTGGGGCTTTCATGAACACTGAAGCTTTCTTT

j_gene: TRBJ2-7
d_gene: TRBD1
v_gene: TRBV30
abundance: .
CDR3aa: CAWTGQGTSGEQYF
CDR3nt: TGTGCCTGGACTGGACAGGGCACGTCGGGCGAGCAGTACTTC

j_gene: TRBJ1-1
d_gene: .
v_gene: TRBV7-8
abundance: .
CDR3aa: CASSFRMNTEAFF
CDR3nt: TGTGCCAGCAGCTTTCGTATGAACACTGAAGCTTTCTTT

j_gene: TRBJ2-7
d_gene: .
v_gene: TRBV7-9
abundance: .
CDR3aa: CASSLEVFAAEQYF
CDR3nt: TGTGCCAGCAGCTTAGAGGTTTTCGCAGCGGAGCAGTACTTC

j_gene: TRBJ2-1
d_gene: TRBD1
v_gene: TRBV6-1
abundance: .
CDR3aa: CASSATGQGEDEQFF
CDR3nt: TGTGCCAGCAGTGCAACGGGACAGGGTGAGGATGAGCAGTTCTTC

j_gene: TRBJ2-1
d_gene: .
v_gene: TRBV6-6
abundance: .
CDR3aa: CASSQRPYNEQFF
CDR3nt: TGTGCCAGCAGCCAAAGACCCTACAATGAGCAGTTCTTC

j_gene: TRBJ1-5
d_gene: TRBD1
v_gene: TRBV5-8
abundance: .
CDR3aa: CASSLGTGSYSNQPQHF
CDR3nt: TGTGCCAGCAGCTTGGGGACAGGGAGTTATAGCAATCAGCCCCAGCATTTT

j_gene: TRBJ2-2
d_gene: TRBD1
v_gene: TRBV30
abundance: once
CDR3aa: CASSSGTGVTGELFF
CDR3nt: TGTGCCTCTTCCTCCGGGACAGGGGTTACCGGGGAGCTGTTTTTT

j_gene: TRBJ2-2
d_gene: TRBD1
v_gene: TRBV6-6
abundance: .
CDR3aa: CASSWTGVNTGELFF
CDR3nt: TGTGCCAGCAGTTGGACAGGAGTGAACACCGGGGAGCTGTTTTTT

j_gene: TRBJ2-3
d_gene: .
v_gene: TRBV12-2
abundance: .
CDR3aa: CAKTSIGRDTQYF
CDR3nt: TGTGCAAAGACTAGCATCGGGAGAGATACGCAGTATTTT

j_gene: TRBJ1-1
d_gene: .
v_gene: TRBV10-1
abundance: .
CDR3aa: CASSAPPNTEAFF
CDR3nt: TGCGCCAGCAGTGCACCGCCGAACACTGAAGCTTTCTTT

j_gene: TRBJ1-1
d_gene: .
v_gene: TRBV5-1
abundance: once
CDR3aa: CASSFTGVGTEAFF
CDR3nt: TGCGCCAGCAGCTTTACGGGGGTAGGAACTGAAGCTTTCTTT